This record covers a single TCR beta chain. The entry originates in a study of blood T cell repertoires in COVID-19. The CDR3 extends over 13 amino acids. The junction had 2 bases not matched to a gene; V was cut back by 4 bases and J by 6 bases. In germline, CDR1 is SEHNR, CDR2 FQNEAQ (reference sequence). Clones were sequenced by immunoSEQ multiplex PCR, and TCRdb holds only the in-frame ones, with some missing. The table lists 150,000 to 200,000 clones, 86% of them singletons. The origin of this receptor is a man in his 70s with acute or convalescent COVID-19. V is TRBV7-9 and J is TRBJ1-5; the match to TRBD1 covers 8 bases. Sequencing used peripheral blood. The chain's CDR3 is CASSWTGTQPQHF. CDR3 sequence (DNA): TGTGCCAGCAGCTGGACAGGGACTCAGCCCCAGCATTTT.